This is a list of T cell receptor beta chains from one sample in a study of T cell responses to AZD1222 COVID-19 vaccine. Clones were sequenced by immunoSEQ multiplex PCR, and TCRdb holds only the in-frame ones, with some missing. The data contain about 100,000 clones, roughly 86% of them singletons. Source: peripheral blood, taken on day 0 of AZD1222 vaccination. These receptors were taken from an adult in good health. The CDR3 runs from the conserved cysteine through the conserved F or W. Fields, in order: D gene, clone size, J gene, V gene, CDR3 protein, CDR3 DNA. D genes are given only for firm matches. Clone size is stated in some rows and not others, as once, few, many or a class when expanded.

NA	NA	TRBJ2-1	TRBV5-6	CASSRYNSEQFF	TGTGCCAGCAGCCGCTACAATAGTGAGCAGTTCTTC
NA	NA	TRBJ1-1	TRBV28	CASTLGPTEAFF	TGTGCCAGCACCTTGGGGCCCACTGAAGCTTTCTTT
NA	NA	TRBJ1-5	TRBV6-2/TRBV6-3	CASSSGQNLNQPQHF	TGTGCCAGCAGTTCAGGACAGAACCTCAATCAGCCCCAGCATTTT
NA	once	TRBJ2-7	TRBV3-1/TRBV3-2	CASSLGRMGGYEQYF	TGTGCCAGCAGCTTAGGACGCATGGGAGGCTACGAGCAGTACTTC
NA	NA	TRBJ1-5	TRBV19	CASSGPSGNQPQHF	TGTGCCAGTAGTGGACCTAGTGGCAATCAGCCCCAGCATTTT
NA	NA	TRBJ2-2	TRBV7-2	CASSRRLEGGLFF	TGTGCCAGCAGCCGACGACTAGAGGGGGGCCTGTTTTTT
NA	once	TRBJ1-1	TRBV19	CASKVETANTEAFF	TGTGCCAGTAAGGTGGAGACAGCGAACACTGAAGCTTTCTTT
NA	NA	TRBJ1-1	TRBV15	CATSSRRVNTEAFF	TGTGCCACCAGCAGCCGACGGGTGAACACTGAAGCTTTCTTT
NA	few	TRBJ1-5	TRBV19	CASSKGTLNQPQHF	TGTGCCAGTAGTAAGGGGACACTCAATCAGCCCCAGCATTTT
TRBD2	NA	TRBJ2-2	TRBV5-1	CASSAGLAGVAGELFF	TGCGCCAGCAGCGCGGGACTAGCGGGAGTCGCCGGGGAGCTGTTTTTT
NA	once	TRBJ1-5	TRBV6-1	CASSTPTQPQHF	TGTGCCAGCAGTACGCCAACCCAGCCCCAGCATTTT
NA	NA	TRBJ1-3	TRBV28	CASSQVLSTGPGNTIYF	TGTGCCAGCAGCCAGGTCCTATCCACGGGCCCTGGAAACACCATATATTTT
NA	NA	TRBJ2-3	TRBV13	CASSLFSGSGISTDTQYF	TGTGCCAGCAGCTTATTCTCCGGGTCGGGGATTAGCACAGATACGCAGTATTTT
NA	once	TRBJ1-6	TRBV30	CACYALGSYNSPLHF	TGTGCCTGCTACGCACTCGGCTCCTATAATTCACCCCTCCACTTT
NA	NA	TRBJ2-5	TRBV7-2	CASSFRGRGQETQYF	TGTGCCAGCAGCTTTAGAGGTAGGGGTCAAGAGACCCAGTACTTC
NA	NA	TRBJ1-1	TRBV28	CASSLYVQGLTEAFF	TGTGCCAGCAGTTTATATGTACAGGGCCTCACTGAAGCTTTCTTT
TRBD2	NA	TRBJ2-1	TRBV9	CASSRASGSGSHEQFF	TGTGCCAGCAGCCGAGCGAGCGGGAGTGGGTCCCATGAGCAGTTCTTC
NA	NA	TRBJ2-7	TRBV10-3	CAISGGPGPSYEQYF	TGTGCCATCAGTGGCGGCCCGGGGCCTTCCTACGAGCAGTACTTC
NA	NA	TRBJ2-1	TRBV7-2	CASSLIGNEQFF	TGTGCCAGCAGCTTAATTGGGAATGAGCAGTTCTTC
NA	once	TRBJ1-2	TRBV19	CASSTRGTNYGYTF	TGTGCCAGTAGTACAAGGGGGACAAACTATGGCTACACCTTC
NA	NA	TRBJ1-1	TRBV28	CASSFRGYTEAFF	TGTGCCAGCAGTTTCAGGGGTTACACTGAAGCTTTCTTT
NA	NA	TRBJ2-1	TRBV7-3	CASSFQVFDEQFF	TGTGCCAGCAGCTTTCAAGTGTTCGATGAGCAGTTCTTC
NA	few	TRBJ1-4	TRBV14	CASSQDVSGRGGEKLFF	TGTGCCAGCAGCCAAGATGTTTCGGGAAGGGGGGGTGAAAAACTGTTTTTT
TRBD1	NA	TRBJ2-7	TRBV7-9	CASSLRTGGTGEQYF	TGTGCCAGCAGCCTCCGGACAGGGGGCACCGGGGAGCAGTACTTC
NA	NA	TRBJ1-1	TRBV6-5	CASSSGLNTEAFF	TGTGCCAGCAGCTCAGGGCTGAACACTGAAGCTTTCTTT
NA	NA	TRBJ1-4	TRBV30	CAWSVVDSNNEKLFF	TGTGCCTGGAGTGTAGTGGACAGCAATAATGAAAAACTGTTTTTT
NA	NA	TRBJ2-7	TRBV2	CACSRATDAYEQYF	TGTGCCTGTTCCCGGGCCACGGATGCCTACGAGCAGTACTTC
TRBD2	NA	TRBJ2-1	TRBV5-1	CASSLETSGYNEQFF	TGCGCCAGCAGCTTGGAGACTAGCGGATACAATGAGCAGTTCTTC
NA	NA	TRBJ1-4	TRBV4-3	CASSHDTGPLGEKLFF	TGCGCCAGCAGCCACGACACAGGGCCGTTGGGGGAAAAACTGTTTTTT
TRBD1	NA	TRBJ1-2	TRBV25-1	CASSWQGQGGYTF	TGTGCCAGCAGTTGGCAGGGACAGGGCGGCTACACCTTC
TRBD2	NA	TRBJ2-1	TRBV11-2	CASSLLGLAGYNEQFF	TGTGCCAGCAGCTTACTGGGACTAGCGGGGTACAATGAGCAGTTCTTC
NA	NA	TRBJ1-6	TRBV28	CAIRSYNSPLHF	TGTGCCATTCGATCCTATAATTCACCCCTCCACTTT
TRBD2	once	TRBJ2-7	TRBV5-1	CASIRGGVAGELLVF	TGCGCCAGCATAAGGGGTGGAGTAGCGGGAGAGCTTCTGGTCTTC
NA	NA	TRBJ2-5	TRBV28	CASSLLALGTQYF	TGTGCCAGCAGTTTATTGGCCCTCGGGACCCAGTACTTC
TRBD1	NA	TRBJ1-4	TRBV7-9	CASSPRGQGEGVIREKLFF	TGTGCCAGCAGCCCAAGGGGACAGGGGGAAGGTGTAATTCGTGAAAAACTGTTTTTT
TRBD2	NA	TRBJ2-7	TRBV7-8	CASSTLGGRAFSYEQYF	TGTGCCAGCAGCACCCTCGGCGGGAGGGCCTTTTCCTACGAGCAGTACTTC
NA	NA	TRBJ1-2	TRBV11-2	CASSFLATDADYGYTF	TGTGCCAGCAGTTTTCTGGCAACGGACGCGGACTATGGCTACACCTTC
NA	NA	TRBJ2-3	TRBV27	CASPPSPHRALTDTQYF	TGTGCCAGCCCTCCTAGCCCCCACAGGGCCCTCACAGATACGCAGTATTTT
NA	NA	TRBJ1-5	TRBV28	CASSLNGDSNQPQHF	TGTGCCAGCAGTTTAAACGGGGACAGCAATCAGCCCCAGCATTTT
NA	NA	TRBJ2-1	TRBV11-2	CASSFSFEDNEQFF	TGTGCCAGCAGCTTTTCATTTGAAGACAATGAGCAGTTCTTC
NA	NA	TRBJ1-6	TRBV5-8	CASSLRPNNSPLHF	TGTGCCAGCAGCTTAAGGCCGAATAATTCACCCCTCCACTTT
NA	NA	TRBJ2-3	TRBV7-2	CASSPLASTDTQYF	TGTGCCAGCAGTCCTCTAGCGAGCACAGATACGCAGTATTTT
NA	NA	TRBJ2-5	TRBV30	CAWSSTLGQGKLAGIIQETQYF	TGTGCCTGGAGTTCAACTCTGGGACAGGGGAAACTAGCGGGGATCATCCAAGAGACCCAGTACTTC
NA	NA	TRBJ2-7	TRBV6-5	CASSYSGGGSYEQYF	TGTGCCAGCAGTTACTCGGGGGGCGGCTCCTACGAGCAGTACTTC
NA	NA	TRBJ1-4	TRBV7-9	CASSGRQVTEEKLFF	TGTGCCAGCAGCGGACGACAGGTAACCGAGGAAAAACTGTTTTTT
TRBD1	NA	TRBJ2-7	TRBV28	CASSRLGTGKMSEQYF	TGTGCCAGCAGTCGACTTGGGACAGGGAAGATGTCGGAGCAGTACTTC
NA	NA	TRBJ1-5	TRBV30	CAWSLGLTRPQHF	TGTGCCTGGAGTTTGGGACTGACAAGGCCCCAGCATTTT
NA	NA	TRBJ1-2	TRBV29-1	CSVEMGYGYTF	TGCAGCGTTGAAATGGGTTATGGCTACACCTTC
TRBD1	NA	TRBJ1-5	TRBV6-6	CASSPANFWAADRGQPQHF	TGTGCCAGCAGTCCCGCCAATTTTTGGGCAGCTGACAGGGGTCAGCCCCAGCATTTT
NA	NA	TRBJ2-7	TRBV10-3	CAISRDRDYEQYF	TGTGCCATCAGTCGAGACAGAGACTACGAGCAGTACTTC
TRBD1	NA	TRBJ1-6	TRBV14	CASSHTSGQYNSPLHF	TGTGCCAGCAGCCACACTTCGGGACAGTATAATTCACCCCTCCACTTT
NA	NA	TRBJ1-1	TRBV18	CASSRGPAEAFF	TGTGCCAGCTCACGGGGTCCCGCAGAAGCTTTCTTT
TRBD2	NA	TRBJ2-1	TRBV29-1	CSVSPQRDSYEQFF	TGCAGCGTTTCCCCTCAGCGGGATAGCTATGAGCAGTTCTTC
NA	NA	TRBJ1-2	TRBV15	CATSRDRAGPYGYTF	TGTGCCACCAGCAGAGATCGGGCAGGCCCCTATGGCTACACCTTC
TRBD1	NA	TRBJ1-2	TRBV4-2	CASSQGQGAGYGYTF	TGTGCCAGCAGCCAGGGACAGGGGGCGGGCTATGGCTACACCTTC
TRBD2	NA	TRBJ2-4	TRBV5-1	CASSIQPGLAGGTAKNIQYF	TGCGCCAGCAGCATACAACCGGGACTAGCGGGAGGTACGGCCAAAAACATTCAGTACTTC
TRBD1	NA	TRBJ1-3	TRBV15	CATSRGGQGGLSSGNTIYF	TGTGCCACCAGCAGGGGAGGACAGGGAGGCCTCTCCTCTGGAAACACCATATATTTT
NA	NA	TRBJ1-5	TRBV19	CASSMSWGSNQPQHF	TGTGCCAGTAGTATGAGCTGGGGAAGCAATCAGCCCCAGCATTTT
NA	NA	TRBJ1-2	TRBV24-1	CATSDSEGGYGYTF	TGTGCCACCAGTGATTCGGAAGGCGGCTATGGCTACACCTTC